These 2 T cell receptor beta chains came from one sample sequenced in a study of cytotoxic CD8 clonotypes in ibrutinib-treated CLL (dated by TCRdb to about 2021). The library was generated by the immunoSEQ multiplex PCR assay. This is the immuneACCESS table as TCRdb keeps it, with only in-frame sequences that have V and J called. A part of the clones is gone; compared with another copy, unresolved V genes explain less than half, and the rest is unexplained. This sample lists about 140,000 clones; 65% to 85% were detected once. Together, the top ten hold 7.5% to 9% of the sample. The sequences come from PBMCs, collected after 36 months of ibrutinib treatment. The receptors derive from a human donor with chronic lymphocytic leukemia.

The chain combines TRBV30 with TRBJ1-5, with 9 bases aligning to TRBD1. Trimming at V came to 4 bases and at J to 6 bases, leaving 4 bases not matched to a gene. Germline-derived CDR1 and CDR2 are GTSNPN and SVGIG (reference sequence). There are 13 residues in the CDR3. DNA of the CDR3: TGTGCCTGGACCGACAGGGGGGGTCAGCCCCAGCATTTT. Its translation: CAWTDRGGQPQHF. Together with reference TRBV30 and TRBJ1-5, the CDR3 gives the full variable domain: SQTIHQWPATLVQPVGSPLSLECTVEGTSNPNLYWYRQAAGRGLQLLFYSVGIGQISSEVPQNLSASRPQDRQFILSSKKLLLSDSGFYLCAWTDRGGQPQHFGDGTRLSIL.

The CDR3 nucleotides read TGCAGCGTTGAAGAGCAGCGGGGCACAGCCGAGCAGTACTTC. Translated: CSVEEQRGTAEQYF. The chain recombines TRBV29-1 with TRBJ2-7, with 7 bases identical to TRBD2. The CDR3 runs to 14 residues. CDR1 is SQVTM, CDR2 ANQGSEA, per germline. The J segment lost 6 bases and the V segment lost 0 bases, leaving 8 bases of the junction unmatched.